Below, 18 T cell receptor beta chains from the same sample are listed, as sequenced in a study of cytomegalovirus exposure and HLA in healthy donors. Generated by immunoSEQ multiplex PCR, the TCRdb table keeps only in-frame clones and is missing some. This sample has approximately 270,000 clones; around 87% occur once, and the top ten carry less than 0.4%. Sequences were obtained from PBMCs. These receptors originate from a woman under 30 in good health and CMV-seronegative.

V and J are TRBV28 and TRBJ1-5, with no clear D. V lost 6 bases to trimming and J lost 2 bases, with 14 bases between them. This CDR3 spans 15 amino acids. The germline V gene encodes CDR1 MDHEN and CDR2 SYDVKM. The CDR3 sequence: CASSRPQVGNQPQHF. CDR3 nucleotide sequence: TGTGCCAGCAGCCGCCCCCAGGTGGGCAATCAGCCCCAGCATTTT.

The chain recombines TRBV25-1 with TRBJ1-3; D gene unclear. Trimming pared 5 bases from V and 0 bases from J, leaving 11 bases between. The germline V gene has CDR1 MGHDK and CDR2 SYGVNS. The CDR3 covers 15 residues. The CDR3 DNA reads TGTGCCAGCAGTCACGTGTCAGACTCTGGAAACACCATATATTTT. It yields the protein CASSHVSDSGNTIYF.

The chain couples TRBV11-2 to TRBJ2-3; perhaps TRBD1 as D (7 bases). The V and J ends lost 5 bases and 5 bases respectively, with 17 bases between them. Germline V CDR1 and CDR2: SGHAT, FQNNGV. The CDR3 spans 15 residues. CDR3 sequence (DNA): TGTGCCAGCAGCACAGTAGCAGGGGGGCTAGATACGCAGTATTTT. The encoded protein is CASSTVAGGLDTQYF.

The CDR3: CASSAGSGSYNEQFF. The CDR3 nucleotides are TGTGCCAGCAGTGCAGGGTCCGGCTCCTACAATGAGCAGTTCTTC. The chain combines TRBV6-5 with TRBJ2-1, with D perhaps TRBD1 (5 bases). The CDR3 runs to 15 residues. Looked up from germline, CDR1 is MNHEY and CDR2 is SVGAGI. V was cut by 5 bases and J by 0 bases, with 11 bases left in between.

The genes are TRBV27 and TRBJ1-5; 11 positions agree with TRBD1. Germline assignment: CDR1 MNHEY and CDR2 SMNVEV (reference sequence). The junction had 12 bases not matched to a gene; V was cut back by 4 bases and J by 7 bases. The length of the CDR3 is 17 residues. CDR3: CASSSPVDRGRSQPQHF. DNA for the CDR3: TGTGCCAGCAGTTCCCCAGTGGACAGGGGGCGTTCACAGCCCCAGCATTTT.

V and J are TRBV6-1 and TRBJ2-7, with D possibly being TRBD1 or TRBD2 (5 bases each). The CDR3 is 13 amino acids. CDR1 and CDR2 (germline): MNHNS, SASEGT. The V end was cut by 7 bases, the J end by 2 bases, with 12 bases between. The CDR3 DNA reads TGTGCCAGCACCAGCCTGGGGGCCTACGAGCAGTACGTC. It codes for CASTSLGAYEQYV.

This CDR3 reads CASSENSPNGYTF. CDR3 in DNA: TGTGCCAGCAGTGAAAACAGTCCTAATGGCTACACCTTC. The chain carries TRBV6-1 and TRBJ1-2; D not certain. Germline CDR1 MNHNS, CDR2 SASEGT. This CDR3 has 13 amino acids. Trimming shortened V by 2 bases and J by 6 bases, and 10 bases separated the two germline ends.

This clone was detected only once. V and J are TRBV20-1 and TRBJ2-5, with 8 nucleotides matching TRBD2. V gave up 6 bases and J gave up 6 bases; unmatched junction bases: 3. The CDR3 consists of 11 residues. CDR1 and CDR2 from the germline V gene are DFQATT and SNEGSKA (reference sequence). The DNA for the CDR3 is TGCAGTGCAACGGGGGGGAAGACCCAGTACTTC. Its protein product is CSATGGKTQYF.

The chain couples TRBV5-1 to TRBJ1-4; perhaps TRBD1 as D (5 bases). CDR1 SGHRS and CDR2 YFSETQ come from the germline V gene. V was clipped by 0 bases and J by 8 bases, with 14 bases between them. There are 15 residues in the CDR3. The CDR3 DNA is TGCGCCAGCAGCTTGGACGGCAGGGAAGACGAAAAACTGTTTTTT. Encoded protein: CASSLDGREDEKLFF.

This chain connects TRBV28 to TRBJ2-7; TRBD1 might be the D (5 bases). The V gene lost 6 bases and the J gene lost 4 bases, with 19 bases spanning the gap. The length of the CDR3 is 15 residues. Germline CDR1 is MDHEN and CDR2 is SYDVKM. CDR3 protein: CASSRSGPLTYEQYV. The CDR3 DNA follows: TGTGCCAGCAGCCGATCAGGGCCCCTCACTTACGAGCAGTACGTC.

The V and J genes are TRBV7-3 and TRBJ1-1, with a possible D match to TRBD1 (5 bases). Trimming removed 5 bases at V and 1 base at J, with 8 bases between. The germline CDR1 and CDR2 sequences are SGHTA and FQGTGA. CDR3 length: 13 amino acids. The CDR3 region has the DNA TGTGCCAGCAGCCCAGGACAGAACACTGAAGCTTTCTTT. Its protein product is CASSPGQNTEAFF.

The CDR3 here is CASSRAGTGDSPLHF. As DNA, the CDR3 is TGCGCCAGCAGCCGGGCCGGGACAGGAGATTCACCCCTCCACTTT. This chain joins TRBV4-1 and TRBJ1-6; 8 bases align to TRBD1. CDR1 and CDR2 from the germline V gene are MGHRA and YSYEKL. The ends lost 4 bases at V and 8 bases at J; junction bases unmatched: 7. The CDR3 extends over 15 amino acids.

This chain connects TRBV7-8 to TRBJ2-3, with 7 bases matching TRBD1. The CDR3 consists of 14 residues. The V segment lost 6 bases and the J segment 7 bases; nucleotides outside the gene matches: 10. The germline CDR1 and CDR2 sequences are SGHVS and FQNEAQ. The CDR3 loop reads CASRHGEGAHTQYF. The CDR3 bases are TGTGCCAGCAGGCATGGTGAGGGGGCGCATACGCAGTATTTT.

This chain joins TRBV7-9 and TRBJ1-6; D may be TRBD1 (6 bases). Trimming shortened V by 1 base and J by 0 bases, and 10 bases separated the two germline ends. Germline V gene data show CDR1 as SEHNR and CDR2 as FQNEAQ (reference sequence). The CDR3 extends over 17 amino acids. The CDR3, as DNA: TGTGCCAGCAGCTTAGGGACAGCCGCCTCCTATAATTCACCCCTCCACTTT. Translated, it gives CASSLGTAASYNSPLHF.

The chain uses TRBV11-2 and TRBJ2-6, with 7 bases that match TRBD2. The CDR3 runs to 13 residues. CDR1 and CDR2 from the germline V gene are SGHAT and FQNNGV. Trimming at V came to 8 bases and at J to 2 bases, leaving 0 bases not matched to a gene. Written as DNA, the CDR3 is TGTGCCAGCCGGGGGGCTGGGGCCAACGTCCTGACTTTC. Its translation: CASRGAGANVLTF.

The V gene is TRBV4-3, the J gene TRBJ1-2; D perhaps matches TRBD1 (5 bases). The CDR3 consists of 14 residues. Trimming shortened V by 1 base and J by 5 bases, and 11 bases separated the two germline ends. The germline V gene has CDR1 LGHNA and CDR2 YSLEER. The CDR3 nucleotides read TGCGCCAGCAGCCAAGTCGAAGGGGATTATGGCTACACCTTC. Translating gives CASSQVEGDYGYTF.

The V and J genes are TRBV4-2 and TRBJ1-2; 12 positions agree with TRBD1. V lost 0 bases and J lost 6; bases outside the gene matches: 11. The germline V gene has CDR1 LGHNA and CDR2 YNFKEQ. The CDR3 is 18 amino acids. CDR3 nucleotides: TGTGCCAGCAGCCAAGAGGGGGACCGGGACAGGGGGCGGAATGGCTACACCTTC. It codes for CASSQEGDRDRGRNGYTF.

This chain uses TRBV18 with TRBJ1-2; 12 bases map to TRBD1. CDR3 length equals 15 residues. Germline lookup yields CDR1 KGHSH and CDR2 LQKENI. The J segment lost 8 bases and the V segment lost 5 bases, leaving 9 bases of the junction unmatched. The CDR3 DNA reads TGTGCCAGCTCAGCCTCCCGGGACAGGGGGCGCGGCTACACCTTC. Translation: CASSASRDRGRGYTF.